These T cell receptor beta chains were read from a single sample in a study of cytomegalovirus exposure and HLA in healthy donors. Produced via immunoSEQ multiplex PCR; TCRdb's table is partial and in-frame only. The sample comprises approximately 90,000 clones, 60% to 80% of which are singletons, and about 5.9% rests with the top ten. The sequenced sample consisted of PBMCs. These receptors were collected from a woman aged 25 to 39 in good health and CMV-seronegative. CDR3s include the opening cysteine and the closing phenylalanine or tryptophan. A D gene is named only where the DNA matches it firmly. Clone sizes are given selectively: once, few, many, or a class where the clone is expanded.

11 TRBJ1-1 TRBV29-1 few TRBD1 TGCAGCGTTGACCAGGGGGCAGGAGCTTTCTTT CSVDQGAGAFF
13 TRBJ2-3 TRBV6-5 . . TGTGCCAGCAGAAAGACAGGAGTCGGTACGCAGTATTTT CASRKTGVGTQYF
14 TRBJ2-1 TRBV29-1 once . TGCAGCGTTGATGGGGCGAGCTCCTACAATGAGCAGTTCTTC CSVDGASSYNEQFF
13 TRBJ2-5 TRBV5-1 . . TGCGCCAGCAGCTTGGATCAGGGTAATCAGCAGTACTTC CASSLDQGNQQYF
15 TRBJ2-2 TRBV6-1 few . TGTGCCAGCAGTGAAAAAAAAACAGGGTCCGGGGAGCTGTTTTTT CASSEKKTGSGELFF
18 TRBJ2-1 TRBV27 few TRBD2 TGTGCCAGCAGTTTTTTGGGACTAGGGACTAGCGGGGTAAATGAGCAGTTCTTC CASSFLGLGTSGVNEQFF
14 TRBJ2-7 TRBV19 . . TGTGCCAGTAGTATAGTCAGGGCAGGGCGCGAGCAGTACTTC CASSIVRAGREQYF
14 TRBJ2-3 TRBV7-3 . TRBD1 TGTGCCAGCAGCGGGACAGGGCTACCAGATACGCAGTATTTT CASSGTGLPDTQYF
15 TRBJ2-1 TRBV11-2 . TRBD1 TGTGCCAGCACCCTTGGACAGGGTATCCACAATGAGCAGTTCTTC CASTLGQGIHNEQFF
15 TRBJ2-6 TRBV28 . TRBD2 TGTGCCAGCAGTTTACGGGGGGCTGGGGCCAACGTCCTGACTTTC CASSLRGAGANVLTF
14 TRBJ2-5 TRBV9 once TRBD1 TGTGCCAGCAGCGACGACAGGGGGCTGGAGACCCAGTACTTC CASSDDRGLETQYF
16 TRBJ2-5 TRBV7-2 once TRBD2 TGTGCCAGCAGCTTGATTAGCGGGGGAGCTCAAGAGACCCAGTACTTC CASSLISGGAQETQYF
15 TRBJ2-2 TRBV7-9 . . TGTGCCAGCAGCTTAGGGTCAGGGGAGCCCGGGGAGCTGTTTTTT CASSLGSGEPGELFF
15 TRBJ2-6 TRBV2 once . TGTGCCAGCAGCATCGGTGCGGGTGGGGCCAACGTCCTGACTTTC CASSIGAGGANVLTF
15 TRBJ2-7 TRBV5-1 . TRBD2 TGCGCCAGCAGCTGGACGACTAGCGGGGAATACGAGCAGTACTTC CASSWTTSGEYEQYF
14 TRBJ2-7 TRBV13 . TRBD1 TGTGCCAGCAGCAGACAGGGCGGCTCCTACGAGCAGTACTTC CASSRQGGSYEQYF
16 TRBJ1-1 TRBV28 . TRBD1 TGTGCCAGCAGTTTTGAGGGACAGGGGTCAAACACTGAAGCTTTCTTT CASSFEGQGSNTEAFF
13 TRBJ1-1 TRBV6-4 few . TGTGCCAGCAGGAGGACAGCGAACACTGAAGCTTTCTTT CASRRTANTEAFF
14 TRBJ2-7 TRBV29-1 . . TGCAGCGTTGAAGGCAGGGCGAGCTCCTACGAGCAGTACTTC CSVEGRASSYEQYF
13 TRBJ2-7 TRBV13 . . TGTGCCAGCAGCTTAGGGACGGAACAGAGGGAGTACTTC CASSLGTEQREYF
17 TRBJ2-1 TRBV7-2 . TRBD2 TGTGCCAGCAGCCGGCAGTTAGCGGGCCCCCTTTACAATGAGCAGTTCTTC CASSRQLAGPLYNEQFF
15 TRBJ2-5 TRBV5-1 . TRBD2 TGCGCCAGCAGCTTGCCCCTAGCGGGACAAGAGACCCAGTACTTC CASSLPLAGQETQYF
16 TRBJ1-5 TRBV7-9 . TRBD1 TGTGCCAGCAGCTTACCCGGGACAGGGAGTAATCAGCCCCAGCATTTT CASSLPGTGSNQPQHF
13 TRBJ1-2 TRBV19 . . TGTGCCAGTACCAGAGGTCAGGGGAACGGCTACACCTTC CASTRGQGNGYTF
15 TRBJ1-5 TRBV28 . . TGTGCCAGCAGTTTATACGGAGATAGCAATCAGCCCCAGCATTTT CASSLYGDSNQPQHF
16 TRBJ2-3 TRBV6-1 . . TGTGCCAGCAGTGAAGCGCTAGGACTTAGCACAGATACGCAGTATTTT CASSEALGLSTDTQYF
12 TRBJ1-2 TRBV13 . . TGTGCCAGCAGCCCTCAGTACTATGGCTACACCTTC CASSPQYYGYTF
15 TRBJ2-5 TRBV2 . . TGTGCCAGCAGTGAATGGGGCAGTCTGCAAGAGACCCAGTACTTC CASSEWGSLQETQYF
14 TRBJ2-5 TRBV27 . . TGTGCCAGCAGTCCATCGGGCGGGGTTAGGACCCAGTACTTC CASSPSGGVRTQYF
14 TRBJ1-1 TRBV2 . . TGTGCCAGCAGCAGGGAGGCTGGGGGCACTGAAGCTTTCTTT CASSREAGGTEAFF
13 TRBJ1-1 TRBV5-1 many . TGCGCCAGCAGCTTGCGCGCCAACACTGAAGCTTTCTTT CASSLRANTEAFF
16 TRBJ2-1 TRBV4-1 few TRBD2 TGCGCCAGCAGCCAAGATCGGCTAGCGGGAGCCAATGAGCAGTTCTTC CASSQDRLAGANEQFF
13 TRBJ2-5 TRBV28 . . TGTGCCAGCAACGCGAGGGATCGGGAGACCCAGTACTTC CASNARDRETQYF
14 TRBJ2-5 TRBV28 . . TGTGCCAGCAGCACTCGTTCGCCTCAAGAGACCCAGTACTTC CASSTRSPQETQYF
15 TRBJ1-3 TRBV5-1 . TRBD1 TGCGCCAGCAGTACAGGGGCCCTCTCTGGAAACACCATATATTTT CASSTGALSGNTIYF
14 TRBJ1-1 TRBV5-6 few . TGTGCCAGCGCGCCTCAGGGTTGGGACACTGAAGCTTTCTTT CASAPQGWDTEAFF
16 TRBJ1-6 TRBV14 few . TGTGCCAGCAGCCAAGAAGACAGGTTCAATAATTCACCCCTCCACTTT CASSQEDRFNNSPLHF
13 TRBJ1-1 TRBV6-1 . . TGTGCCAGCCCATTCCTTACTAACACTGAAGCTTTCTTT CASPFLTNTEAFF
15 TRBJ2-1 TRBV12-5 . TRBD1 TGTGCTAGTGAACAGGGGGCAGTTCGAACCAATGAGCAGTTCTTC CASEQGAVRTNEQFF
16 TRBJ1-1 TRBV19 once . TGTGCCAGTAGTCCCGGGGACACGATCGCGGTTACTGAAGCTTTCTTT CASSPGDTIAVTEAFF
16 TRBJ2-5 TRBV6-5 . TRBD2 TGTGCCAGCAGTTACTCGAGGACTAGCGAGGCAGAGACCCAGTACTTC CASSYSRTSEAETQYF
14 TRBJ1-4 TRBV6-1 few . TGTGCCAGCACCTGGGGGCCCACTCAAGAAAAACTGTTTTTT CASTWGPTQEKLFF
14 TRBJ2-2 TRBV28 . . TGTGCCAGCCTGAGGGGACAAAGGGACGGGGAGCTGTTTTTT CASLRGQRDGELFF
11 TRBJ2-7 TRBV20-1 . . TGCAGTGCTAGGAGGACTTACGAGCAGTACTTC CSARRTYEQYF
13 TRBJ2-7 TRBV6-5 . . TGTGCCAGCAGTTCAGTCCCCGGAGACGAGCAGTACTTC CASSSVPGDEQYF
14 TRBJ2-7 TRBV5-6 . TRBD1 TGTGCCAGCAGCGGACAGGGTGACTCCTACGAGCAGTACTTC CASSGQGDSYEQYF
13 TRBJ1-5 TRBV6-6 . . TGTGCCGCCCACGGAACAGGCAATCAGCCCCAGCATTTT CAAHGTGNQPQHF
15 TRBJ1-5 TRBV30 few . TGTGCCTGGACCAACTCCCAGGGCTGGGCTCAGCCCCAGCATTTT CAWTNSQGWAQPQHF
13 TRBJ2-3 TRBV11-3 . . TGTGCCAGCAGCCGGGGGTTCACAGATACGCAGTATTTT CASSRGFTDTQYF
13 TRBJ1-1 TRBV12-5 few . TGTGCTAGTGGCACGGGGAGGCACACTGAAGCTTTCTTT CASGTGRHTEAFF